These T cell receptor beta chains were read from a single sample in a study of regulatory T cells in long-lasting Graves disease. TCRdb reprocessed the multiplex PCR reads via MiXCR and lists one record per CDR3 protein. Here the sample spans more than 400,000 distinct CDR3 sequences, about a sixth being singletons. This sample was shared with a second study, whose subject was T cells in Graves' hyperthyroidism and ophthalmopathy.

The material sequenced was peripheral blood mononuclear cells (PBMCs), taken at new diagnosis, from a patient treated with antithyroid drugs. The receptors originated from a woman younger than 45 with Graves disease. Both conserved end residues are part of each CDR3. Each record gives: J gene, clone size, D gene, V gene, CDR3 DNA, CDR3 protein. D genes are given only for firm matches. The listing skips clone size in some rows; elsewhere it reads once, few, many or a size class.

TRBJ2-7	NA	NA	TRBV5-6	TGTGCCAGCAGCGACAAGGCGGGACAGCCATACGAGCAGTACTTC	CASSDKAGQPYEQYF
TRBJ2-1	many	NA	TRBV2	TGTGCCAGCAGTGCAGGACGGAGCAGCTCCTACAATGAGCAGTTCTTC	CASSAGRSSSYNEQFF
TRBJ2-4	many	NA	TRBV28	TGTGCCAGCAGTACCTTGGGGGGGCAAAACATTCAGTACTTC	CASSTLGGQNIQYF
TRBJ2-1	few	NA	TRBV4-1	TGTGCCAGCAGCCAAGATCCTGGAGACTACAATGAGCAGTTCTTC	CASSQDPGDYNEQFF
TRBJ2-2	many	NA	TRBV28	TGTGCCAGCAGTTTAATTGGGGGTACCGGGGAGCTGTTTTTT	CASSLIGGTGELFF
TRBJ2-1	many	TRBD2	TRBV28	TGTGCCAGCAGCGCCCTCGAGAGCGGGAGCTACAATGAGCAGTTCTTC	CASSALESGSYNEQFF
TRBJ2-7	many	NA	TRBV6-1	TGTGCCAGCAGTGAAGCGGGAGGGGGACTGAACTACGAGCAGTACTTC	CASSEAGGGLNYEQYF
TRBJ2-5	many	NA	TRBV2	TGTGCCAGCATGGTGGACGGACAAGAGACCCAGTACTTC	CASMVDGQETQYF
TRBJ1-3	many	TRBD1	TRBV11-2	TGTGCCAGCAGCTCCGGGACAGAGGGAGGCACCATATATTTT	CASSSGTEGGTIYF
TRBJ2-3	many	NA	TRBV6-5	TGTGCCAGCAGTTACCCATCTAGCACAGATACGCAGTATTTT	CASSYPSSTDTQYF
TRBJ2-5	many	NA	TRBV9	TGTGCCAGCAGCGCGGACTACCGAGCTGCGGAGACCCAGTACTTC	CASSADYRAAETQYF
TRBJ2-7	many	TRBD1	TRBV11-2	TGTGCCAGCAGCTGGACGGGACAGGGGGCTTACGAGCAGTACTTC	CASSWTGQGAYEQYF
TRBJ2-7	NA	NA	TRBV7-8	TGTGCCAGCAGCCCGAGATTTCTCTACGAGCAGTACTTC	CASSPRFLYEQYF
TRBJ2-5	NA	NA	TRBV20-1	TGCAGTGCTAGAGATCAAAAGGGAACGGGAGCCCTTGAAGAGACCCAGTACTTC	CSARDQKGTGALEETQYF
TRBJ2-5	NA	TRBD1	TRBV5-1	TGCGCCAGCAGCCCCTCCGGGACAGATTACCAAGAGACCCAGTACTTC	CASSPSGTDYQETQYF
TRBJ2-3	many	NA	TRBV7-8	TGTGCCAGCAGCCCAATCGCGGGCGGGCTGAGCACAGATACGCAGTATTTT	CASSPIAGGLSTDTQYF
TRBJ2-7	many	NA	TRBV30	TGTGCCTGGAGTGGTGTTATTATCCACGAGCAGTACTTC	CAWSGVIIHEQYF
TRBJ1-1	many	TRBD1	TRBV20-1	TGCAGTGCTAGTCCTCGTCTTGGGACAGGGAGGGCTGAAGCTTTCTTT	CSASPRLGTGRAEAFF
TRBJ2-5	many	NA	TRBV2	TGTGCCAGCAGGGATCGAAGAGGGAGGGAGACCCAGTACTTC	CASRDRRGRETQYF
TRBJ2-5	few	TRBD2	TRBV7-9	TGTGCCAGCAGCTTTACTAACGGGGGGAAAGAGACCCAGTACTTC	CASSFTNGGKETQYF
TRBJ1-2	many	TRBD1	TRBV30	TGTGCCTGGGTGACAGGGGACTATGGCTACACCTTC	CAWVTGDYGYTF
TRBJ1-2	many	NA	TRBV6-5	TGTGCCAGCAGTTATGTCGGGGGGAACTTCAACTATGGCTACACCTTC	CASSYVGGNFNYGYTF
TRBJ2-5	many	NA	TRBV30	TGTGCCTGGAGTACCAGGGCACGGGAGACCCAGTACTTC	CAWSTRARETQYF
TRBJ1-6	few	NA	TRBV4-1	TGCGCCAGCAGCCAAGTGCTGAATTCACCCCTCCACTTT	CASSQVLNSPLHF
TRBJ1-3	once	NA	TRBV10-3	TGTGCCATCAGTGAGTTTGGTATAGGAACCACCATATATTTT	CAISEFGIGTTIYF
TRBJ2-2	many	NA	TRBV18	TGTGCCAGCTCAAATTACGCGAACACCGGGGAGCTGTTTTTT	CASSNYANTGELFF
TRBJ1-5	many	TRBD1	TRBV2	TGTGCCAGCAGATTTAAGACAGGGGGCTTTGACAGCAATCAGCCCCAGCATTTT	CASRFKTGGFDSNQPQHF
TRBJ1-5	many	TRBD1	TRBV6-2/TRBV6-3	TGTGCCAGCAGTTACGGGACAGGGGGTCAGCCCCAGCATTTT	CASSYGTGGQPQHF
TRBJ2-7	many	NA	TRBV20-1	TGCAGTGGTACGAGGGACTGGGAGCAGTACTTC	CSGTRDWEQYF
TRBJ2-1	NA	TRBD2	TRBV6-1	TGTGCCAGCAGTGAATGGTCCGGACTAGCGGGAGATGAGCAGTTCTTC	CASSEWSGLAGDEQFF
TRBJ2-5	few	NA	TRBV27	TGTGCCAGCGGCAGACAGGTCCAAGAGACCCAGTACTTC	CASGRQVQETQYF
TRBJ2-7	many	TRBD1	TRBV2	TGTGCCAGCAGAGCCGGGACAGGGGGCTTAAGCTCCTACGAGCAGTACTTC	CASRAGTGGLSSYEQYF
TRBJ2-1	many	NA	TRBV3-1	TGTGCCAGCAGCCAAGAAAAAGGTGAGCAGTTCTTC	CASSQEKGEQFF
TRBJ1-1	many	NA	TRBV20-1	TGCAGTGCTAGAGAGCCCCGTGAGGGGACGGGAACTGAAGCTTTCTTT	CSAREPREGTGTEAFF
TRBJ1-1	many	NA	TRBV15	TGTGCCACCAGCAGAGTGGTTGGCAGCGAAGCTTTCTTT	CATSRVVGSEAFF
TRBJ1-1	few	NA	TRBV6-1	TGTGCCAGCAGCCGGACTCCCGCTGAAGCTTTCTTT	CASSRTPAEAFF